The 32 T cell receptor beta chains listed next were all sequenced from one sample in a study of shared clonotypes between healthy human individuals. The assay was immunoSEQ multiplex PCR, and TCRdb's table has in-frame clones only and misses some. The data contain about 1.5 million clones, about 96% of them seen just once; the ten biggest clones take up over 1%. Sequencing was done on a sample of naive CD4+ T cells sorted from blood. Subset noted: CD45RA+ positively selected. The receptor source for this set is a man under 40 in good health.

This clone was counted once. Distinct nucleotide sequences in the sample also encode this CDR3. This chain joins TRBV10-1 and TRBJ1-1, with 7 positions matching TRBD1. Trimming removed 3 bases from V and 4 bases from J; junction bases left unmatched: 2. The CDR3 has 13 amino acids. Germline V gene lookup returns CDR1 WNHNN and CDR2 SYGVQD (reference sequence). The DNA of the CDR3 is TGCGCCAGCAGTGACAGGGGGGGCACTGAAGCTTTCTTT. Translated: CASSDRGGTEAFF.

V gene TRBV19 combines with J gene TRBJ2-1; perhaps TRBD2 as D (6 bases). CDR1 and CDR2 from the germline V gene are LNHDA and SQIVND (reference sequence). The CDR3 totals 15 residues. Trimming removed 7 bases from V and 0 bases from J, with 13 bases in between. The CDR3 loop is CASTRDSSSYNEQFF. CDR3 sequence (DNA): TGTGCCAGTACCAGGGACTCTAGCTCCTACAATGAGCAGTTCTTC.

The rearrangement joins TRBV29-1 to TRBJ2-3; tentatively, D is TRBD2 (6 bases). V lost 7 bases and J 1 base, leaving 18 bases between the germline ends. This CDR3 is 15 amino acids long. CDR1 SQVTM and CDR2 ANQGSEA come from the germline V gene. CDR3 DNA: TGCAGCGCCCGGGCACGGGGGTCCGGCACAGATACGCAGTATTTT. It translates to CSARARGSGTDTQYF.

V usage is TRBV15 and J usage is TRBJ1-1; no definite D call. Germline CDR1 LNHNV, CDR2 YYDKDF (reference sequence). The CDR3 is 13 residues long. V was pared by 1 base and J by 4 bases, with 7 bases between. The CDR3 coding sequence is TGTGCCACCAGCAGAGGCGGTATCACTGAAGCTTTCTTT. Amino acids: CATSRGGITEAFF.

This sequence joins TRBV27 and TRBJ2-1, with a tentative D call TRBD1 (5 bases). In germline, CDR1 is MNHEY, CDR2 SMNVEV (reference sequence). The CDR3 is 16 residues long. V lost 7 bases and J lost 7, with 23 bases in between. This CDR3 is CASTYKGPGIRNEQFF. In DNA, the CDR3 is TGTGCCAGCACCTATAAGGGGCCAGGTATCAGGAATGAGCAGTTCTTC.

The chain recombines TRBV5-1 with TRBJ2-7, with 8 nucleotides matching TRBD2. V trimming: 4 bases; J trimming: 5 bases; junction bases outside the gene matches: 14. CDR3 size: 16 residues. Germline V gene lookup returns CDR1 SGHRS and CDR2 YFSETQ. This CDR3 is CASSRGGSGISNEQYF. Here the CDR3 DNA reads TGCGCCAGCAGCCGCGGCGGTAGCGGGATTAGCAACGAGCAGTACTTC.

A word on this clone: At one end the junction does not follow the germline gene, possibly because of a read error. This chain uses TRBV4-1 with TRBJ1-1; 8 nucleotides align to TRBD1. The CDR3 runs to 15 residues. Germline values: CDR1 MGHRA, CDR2 YSYEKL. Here the CDR3 reads CASSENTGGRGACVF. CDR3 DNA sequence: TGCGCCAGCAGCGAAAATACAGGGGGACGGGGGGCTTGCGTCTTT.

The chain has TRBV2 and TRBJ1-5; D unclear. The V and J ends lost 2 bases and 7 bases respectively, with 6 bases between them. This CDR3 is 12 amino acids long. Germline lookup yields CDR1 SNHLY and CDR2 FYNNEI. The DNA for the CDR3 is TGTGCCAGCAGTGAAAACGGACAGCCCCAGCATTTT. Translation gives CASSENGQPQHF.

The chain has TRBV2 and TRBJ2-6, with 10 positions matching TRBD1. The germline V gene has CDR1 SNHLY and CDR2 FYNNEI. This CDR3 region has 15 residues. The junction had 3 bases not matched to a gene; V was cut back by 8 bases and J by 2 bases. CDR3 protein: CASGDRGPGANVLTF. In DNA, the CDR3 is TGTGCCAGCGGGGACAGGGGCCCTGGGGCCAACGTCCTGACTTTC.

V gene TRBV19 combines with J gene TRBJ2-2; D assignment may be TRBD1 or TRBD2 (5 bases each). The CDR3 is made up of 14 amino acids. V was shortened by 8 bases and J by 4 bases, with 14 bases between the two germline ends. Germline assignment: CDR1 LNHDA and CDR2 SQIVND (reference sequence). The CDR3, as DNA: TGTGCCAGTGGAGTAGGGGCGGGCACCGGGGAGCTGTTTTTT. It translates to CASGVGAGTGELFF.

The DNA for the CDR3 is TGTGCCACCAGCAGCCGGGGACAGGGGGCTTACGGAGCTTTCTTT. It specifies CATSSRGQGAYGAFF. The rearrangement uses TRBV15 and TRBJ1-1; 12 bases map to TRBD1. The germline V gene encodes CDR1 LNHNV and CDR2 YYDKDF (reference sequence). Trimming removed 3 bases from V and 10 bases from J; junction bases left unmatched: 9. This CDR3 contains 15 residues.

The chain is built from TRBV29-1 and TRBJ2-3; TRBD2 might be the D (6 bases). This CDR3 comprises 14 residues. Deletions cut 1 base from V and 6 bases from J, with 14 bases between. In germline, CDR1 is SQVTM, CDR2 ANQGSEA. CDR3 sequence (DNA): TGCAGCGTTGAAGGGAGGGTTTCGGCGGATACGCAGTATTTT. It specifies CSVEGRVSADTQYF.

The chain recombines TRBV19 with TRBJ2-5; 12 bases map to TRBD2. V was pared by 6 bases and J by 2 bases, with 7 bases of the junction left unmatched. Germline V gene lookup returns CDR1 LNHDA and CDR2 SQIVND (reference sequence). This CDR3 has 16 amino acids. In nucleotides, the CDR3 is TGTGCCAGTAGCCCTCTCGGACTAGCGGGACAAGAGACCCAGTACTTC. This sequence encodes CASSPLGLAGQETQYF.

Concerning this clone itself: At the DNA level, this CDR3 is encoded by other sequences in the same sample as well. This sequence joins TRBV5-1 and TRBJ2-3; D gene uncertain. Germline CDR1 and CDR2: SGHRS and YFSETQ. Trimming removed 0 bases from V and 0 bases from J, with 8 bases in between. CDR3 length equals 15 residues. CDR3 DNA sequence: TGCGCCAGCAGCTTGGGACTTTCTAGCACAGATACGCAGTATTTT. This sequence encodes CASSLGLSSTDTQYF.

This sequence joins TRBV27 and TRBJ2-1, with 7 bases identical to TRBD2. Germline values: CDR1 MNHEY, CDR2 SMNVEV (reference sequence). V dropped 6 bases and J dropped 6; count of bases not matched to a gene: 14. The CDR3 consists of 16 residues. CDR3 sequence reads: CASSLGGNGYSNEQFF. The CDR3 bases are TGTGCCAGCAGCCTGGGGGGGAACGGCTACTCCAATGAGCAGTTCTTC.

The chain joins TRBV6-5 to TRBJ2-1; D is possibly TRBD1 or TRBD2 (5 bases each). Deletions cut 6 bases from V and 7 bases from J, with 13 bases between. CDR3 size: 13 residues. CDR1 and CDR2 from the germline V gene are MNHEY and SVGAGI. The CDR3 reads CASRSSGTNEQFF. DNA for the CDR3: TGTGCCAGCAGGTCCTCGGGGACGAATGAGCAGTTCTTC.

V and J are TRBV28 and TRBJ2-3, with 8 positions matching TRBD1. This CDR3 contains 17 residues. V shed 2 bases, J shed 2 bases, and the junction held 9 bases outside the gene matches. Per germline, CDR1 MDHEN and CDR2 SYDVKM. The CDR3 region has the DNA TGTGCCAGCAGTTTACCGTACAGGGGGACTTACACAGATACGCAGTATTTT. Its protein is CASSLPYRGTYTDTQYF.

The chain has TRBV10-3 and TRBJ1-1; TRBD1 aligns across 10 bases. V shed 4 bases and J 5 bases; nucleotides not matched to a gene: 10. Germline lookup yields CDR1 ENHRY and CDR2 SYGVKD. The CDR3 is made up of 16 amino acids. In DNA form, the CDR3 reads TGTGCCATCAGTGGCCCGACAGGGGGCTTGGTTACTGAAGCTTTCTTT. Protein product: CAISGPTGGLVTEAFF.

The chain carries TRBV29-1 and TRBJ1-5; D is ambiguous. The CDR3 is made up of 12 amino acids. Per germline, CDR1 SQVTM and CDR2 ANQGSEA. Trimming stripped 8 bases from V and 7 bases from J, with 15 bases between. The CDR3 loop reads CSIGDDGQPQHF. For the CDR3, the DNA is TGCAGCATTGGGGATGACGGCCAGCCCCAGCATTTT.

As to this clone: The same CDR3 arises from other DNA sequences in this sample as well. This rearrangement joins TRBV6-5 to TRBJ2-3; no reliable D call. The CDR3 covers 10 residues. The germline CDR1 and CDR2 sequences are MNHEY and SVGAGI. The V and J ends lost 8 bases and 1 base respectively, with 1 base between them. The CDR3 bases are TGTGCCAGCGGCACAGATACGCAGTATTTT. Its protein product is CASGTDTQYF.

The gene calls are TRBV12-5 and TRBJ2-1; 16 bases align to TRBD2. V was clipped by 2 bases and J by 2 bases; unmatched bases: 3. The CDR3 has 18 residues. Germline V gives CDR1 LGHNT, CDR2 FRNRAP. CDR3 protein: CASGLTGTSGRAYNEQFF. DNA of the CDR3: TGTGCTAGTGGTTTGACGGGGACTAGCGGGAGGGCCTACAATGAGCAGTTCTTC.

The rearrangement uses TRBV7-2 and TRBJ2-6; perhaps TRBD1 as D (5 bases). The CDR3 is 17 residues long. V lost 1 base, J lost 0 bases, and 10 bases lay in between. CDR1 and CDR2 (germline): SGHTA, FQGNSA. This chain's CDR3 is CASSLEGRVSGANVLTF. The CDR3 nucleotides read TGTGCCAGCAGCTTAGAGGGCAGGGTCTCTGGGGCCAACGTCCTGACTTTC.

The V and J genes are TRBV14 and TRBJ2-1; weak D call: TRBD2 (6 bases). V shed 0 bases and J shed 10 bases, with 19 bases lying between them. The CDR3 loop spans 16 amino acids. Looked up from germline, CDR1 is SGHDN and CDR2 is FVKESK. DNA of the CDR3: TGTGCCAGCAGCCAAGATTCATCGGGAGCCCAGGGAGAGCAGTTCTTC. As protein: CASSQDSSGAQGEQFF.

This chain uses TRBV19 with TRBJ2-1; D remains ambiguous. Germline lookup yields CDR1 LNHDA and CDR2 SQIVND (reference sequence). Trimming left V 2 bases short and J 10 bases short, with 15 bases between. There are 14 residues in the CDR3. The CDR3 DNA sequence: TGTGCCAGTAGTATAAGCCAGGCTAACGGAGAGCAGTTCTTC. Amino acids: CASSISQANGEQFF.

The rearrangement joins TRBV28 to TRBJ2-2; D gene ambiguous. In germline, CDR1 is MDHEN, CDR2 SYDVKM. Trimming left V 4 bases short and J 3 bases short, with 9 bases between. The CDR3 totals 14 residues. The CDR3 DNA reads as TGTGCCAGCAGTTCGTTCGGTGACACCGGGGAGCTGTTTTTT. Protein product: CASSSFGDTGELFF.

The chain combines TRBV28 with TRBJ1-2; D is ambiguous. The CDR3 covers 14 residues. V lost 2 bases to trimming and J lost 6 bases, with 13 bases between them. Germline CDR1 reads MDHEN; CDR2 reads SYDVKM. The CDR3 sequence: CASSLNPVPNGYTF. In nucleotides, the CDR3 is TGTGCCAGCAGTTTAAATCCAGTGCCAAATGGCTACACCTTC.

As regards this clone: Other DNA sequences in this sample translate to the same CDR3. The rearrangement links TRBV6-5 to TRBJ1-1; the D gene is possibly TRBD1 (5 bases). Trimming removed 2 bases from V and 1 base from J, with 8 bases in between. Germline CDR1 and CDR2: MNHEY and SVGAGI. The CDR3 extends over 14 amino acids. The CDR3 loop reads CASSYVGENTEAFF. In nucleotides, the CDR3 is TGTGCCAGCAGTTACGTGGGGGAGAACACTGAAGCTTTCTTT.

About this clone: Other DNA sequences in this specimen translate into the identical CDR3. J is TRBJ1-1 and V is TRBV5-1; the match to TRBD1 covers 10 bases. Germline lookup yields CDR1 SGHRS and CDR2 YFSETQ. This CDR3 has 15 amino acids. Trimming cost V 0 bases and J 4 bases; bases outside gene matches: 3. The CDR3 here is CASSLDGQGGTEAFF. CDR3 coding DNA: TGCGCCAGCAGCTTGGATGGACAGGGGGGCACTGAAGCTTTCTTT.

The chain couples TRBV4-1 to TRBJ1-2, with D perhaps matching TRBD1 (5 bases). This CDR3 has 15 amino acids. From germline, CDR1 is MGHRA and CDR2 YSYEKL. The V and J ends lost 6 bases and 0 bases respectively, with 14 bases between them. CDR3 sequence (DNA): TGCGCCAGCAGTCAAAGTGGGGCAACTAACTATGGCTACACCTTC. Protein sequence: CASSQSGATNYGYTF.

The rearrangement uses TRBV5-1 and TRBJ2-7; D might be TRBD2 (5 bases). Germline-derived CDR1 and CDR2 are SGHRS and YFSETQ. This CDR3 is built from 14 residues. Trimming cost V 4 bases and J 3 bases, with 14 bases left between them. The CDR3 region has the DNA TGCGCCAGCAGCCCTGTTTTGGGAGACTACGAGCAGTACTTC. This sequence encodes CASSPVLGDYEQYF.

The CDR3 region has the DNA TGCGCCAGCAGCGTAACGACAGGGGGCAAAGAGCTGTTTTTT. Translation gives CASSVTTGGKELFF. J is TRBJ2-2 and V is TRBV5-1; 10 positions agree with TRBD1. CDR3 length: 14 residues. Germline CDR1 SGHRS, CDR2 YFSETQ. After removal of 4 bases from V and 11 bases from J, the junction contained 8 bases not matched to a gene.

This chain joins TRBV15 and TRBJ2-1; D unclear. Germline V gives CDR1 LNHNV, CDR2 YYDKDF (reference sequence). V gave up 0 bases and J gave up 6 bases, with 27 bases separating them. This CDR3 is 20 amino acids long. CDR3 in amino acids: CATSRELHLTDLREANEQFF. CDR3 nucleotides: TGTGCCACCAGCAGAGAACTTCACCTTACCGACCTTAGGGAAGCCAATGAGCAGTTCTTC.